This TCR beta chain emerged from a study of CD8 T cells in Susac syndrome. This clonotype was observed a single time. The multiple sclerosis controls were treatment-naive patients with relapsing-remitting disease that was stable or active. TEMRA cells were FACS-enriched, while CD8+ and CD4+ T cells were negatively isolated. With random hexamers, reverse transcription was performed on about 0.5 to 1 ug of RNA. The method of amplification for TCR beta CDR3 was immunoSEQ multiplex PCR, covering 54 Vbeta and 13 Jbeta. TCRdb passed the immunoSEQ multiplex PCR reads through MiXCR, listing each CDR3 protein once. Of 200,000 or so distinct CDR3 sequences listed, 90% to 95% are singletons. The V gene's germline CDR1 is DFQATT and CDR2 SNEGSKA (reference sequence). Trimming pared 1 base from V and 5 bases from J, leaving 9 bases between. This CDR3 has 13 amino acids.

The chain recombines TRBV20-1 with TRBJ1-5; D remains ambiguous. Material for sequencing was CD4+ T cells from PBMCs. The TCR originated in a human donor with multiple sclerosis. CDR3 sequence reads: CSARGGSDQPQHF. In DNA, the CDR3 is TGCAGTGCTAGAGGGGGAAGCGATCAGCCCCAGCATTTT.